This paragraph covers one T cell receptor (beta chain) sequence. Germline V gene sequence: CDR1 SGHNT, CDR2 YYREEE (reference sequence). Trimming removed 1 base at V and 5 bases at J, with 16 bases between. This CDR3 is 15 amino acids long. This entry is derived from a study of Ad26.COV2.S vaccination and SARS-CoV-2 variants. Documented treatment: 15 to 20 received Ad26.COV2.S at low or high dose, single or two shots; 5 received placebo; per-sample allocation not given. Collection of the samples took place on day 63 after the first injection of vaccine or placebo. Assay: immunoSEQ multiplex PCR; the TCRdb copy retains only in-frame clones and omits some. The sample records 300,000 to 450,000 clones, approximately 81% being singletons.

The source material was peripheral blood, sampled in a trial of Ad26.COV2.S vaccine versus placebo. The TCR comes from a person between 18 and 65 years old who received the Ad26.COV2.S COVID-19 vaccine or a placebo. The V and J genes are TRBV5-4 and TRBJ2-7; D perhaps matches TRBD1 (6 bases). The CDR3 region is CASSLFSRGRNEQYF. The CDR3 DNA reads as TGTGCCAGCAGCTTGTTTTCCAGGGGAAGGAACGAGCAGTACTTC.